The present entry profiles one T cell receptor (beta chain) with its context. Its antigen is unidentified. The sample belongs to a study of T cells in narcolepsy. Study-wide background: Donors had narcolepsy type 1 or type 2, or were healthy controls.

Study observations and caveats: Autoreactive HCRT-specific and TRIB2-specific clonotypes were marked in same-patient CSF-versus-blood CD4+ comparisons. In some patient and control memory CD4+ samples, autoreactive clones were absent. Autoreactive clonotypes reportedly recurred in blood of same and different patients, not controls.

Assay: immunoSEQ multiplex PCR; the TCRdb copy retains only in-frame clones and omits some. This table has approximately 28,000 clones, 75% to 80% appearing once. Germline loops: CDR1 SNHLY, CDR2 FYNNEI. The CDR3 is 14 amino acids. J was trimmed by 11 bases and V by 5 bases; bases with no gene match: 10. The chain recombines TRBV2 with TRBJ2-3; TRBD2 agrees at 10 bases. Sample: CD45RA- memory CD4+ T cells from PBMCs. The receptor was isolated from a human donor with narcolepsy. The CDR3 protein is CASSPLLAGEVQYF. The CDR3 region has the DNA TGTGCCAGCAGTCCCCTCCTAGCGGGGGAGGTGCAGTATTTT.